These 20 T cell receptor beta chains originate from one sample sequenced in a study of beta chain features in type 1 diabetes. The isolated RNA, all of it, was reverse transcribed, so expressed TCRB transcripts were what got sequenced. Repertoires were generated with immunoSEQ multiplex PCR, while TCRdb's copy carries only in-frame clones and drops some. Of under 400,000 clones listed, 10% to 15% are singletons. Sequencing input: naive CD4+ T cells from blood. The receptors shown here come from a young man in good health.

The CDR3 coding sequence is TGTGCCGTTCGGGGGGCCCCACCACCCAGGAACACTGAAGCTTTCTTT. Translated, it gives CAVRGAPPPRNTEAFF. The chain is built from TRBV28 and TRBJ1-1; tentatively, D is TRBD1 (6 bases). The germline V and J ends were trimmed by 11 bases and 1 base, with 23 bases remaining between them. The V gene's germline CDR1 is MDHEN and CDR2 SYDVKM. This CDR3 has 16 residues.

This clone was recorded a few times. The V and J genes are TRBV6-7 and TRBJ2-5; 8 nucleotides match TRBD2. TRBV6-7 carries the ORF label, with uncertain function. There are 16 residues in the CDR3. After removal of 5 bases from V and 2 bases from J, the junction contained 10 bases not matched to a gene. The CDR3 is CASSPLSGGFQETQYF. The DNA for the CDR3 is TGTGCCAGCAGTCCCCTGAGCGGGGGTTTTCAAGAGACCCAGTACTTC.

The chain is built from TRBV11-2 and TRBJ2-1, with 12 bases matching TRBD2. CDR3 length equals 15 residues. CDR1 and CDR2 (germline): SGHAT, FQNNGV. With 5 bases clipped from V and 8 bases from J, the junction kept 7 bases outside the gene matches. The CDR3 loop is CASSLTSGRFDEQFF. The CDR3 region has the DNA TGTGCCAGCAGCCTGACTAGCGGGAGATTCGATGAGCAGTTCTTC. The full variable domain, with the rest looked up from reference TRBV11-2 and TRBJ2-1, is EAGVAQSPRYKIIEKRQSVAFWCNPISGHATLYWYQQILGQGPKLLIQFQNNGVVDDSQLPKDRFSAERLKGVDSTLKIQPAKLEDSAVYLCASSLTSGRFDEQFFGPGTRLTVL.

This clone came up a few times. The chain carries TRBV5-1 and TRBJ2-7; D is unresolved. CDR3 length: 16 residues. Germline V gene lookup returns CDR1 SGHRS and CDR2 YFSETQ. V lost 3 bases and J 1 base, leaving 17 bases between the germline ends. The CDR3 nucleotides are TGCGCCAGCAGCTCCGACGCAGGATCAGGTTCCTACGAGCAGTACTTC. Translating gives CASSSDAGSGSYEQYF.

This chain connects TRBV6-5 to TRBJ2-7, with D possibly TRBD1 on 8 matching bases. Deletions cut 2 bases from V and 3 bases from J, with 14 bases between. Germline loops: CDR1 MNHEY, CDR2 SVGAGI. The CDR3 is 15 residues long. The CDR3 here is CASSYGGDRRYEQYF. CDR3 coding DNA: TGTGCCAGCAGTTACGGGGGGGACAGGCGCTACGAGCAGTACTTC.

V and J are TRBV27 and TRBJ2-7; no clear D gene. The CDR3 is 15 amino acids. Germline values: CDR1 MNHEY, CDR2 SMNVEV (reference sequence). V lost 0 bases and J 3 bases, leaving 12 bases between the germline ends. CDR3 in DNA: TGTGCCAGCAGTTTATCCGTCTTAGCAGACTACGAGCAGTACTTC. Amino acid sequence: CASSLSVLADYEQYF.

This clone was observed a few times. The chain links TRBV11-2 to TRBJ1-1; the D is unclear. Between the trimmed V and J ends, which lost 3 bases and 1 base, there was a span of 6 bases. Germline loops: CDR1 SGHAT, CDR2 FQNNGV. This CDR3 region has 13 residues. CDR3 in amino acids: CASSFEQNTEAFF. Written as DNA, the CDR3 is TGTGCCAGCAGCTTCGAACAGAACACTGAAGCTTTCTTT.

This chain links TRBV28 with TRBJ2-2, with D unresolved. Germline-derived CDR1 and CDR2 are MDHEN and SYDVKM. The CDR3 contains 13 residues. V was pared by 3 bases and J by 2 bases, with 4 bases between. CDR3 nucleotides: TGTGCCAGCAGTTTGAGTAACACCGGGGAGCTGTTTTTT. As protein: CASSLSNTGELFF. The full variable domain, rest sourced from reference TRBV28 and TRBJ2-2, is DVKVTQSSRYLVKRTGEKVFLECVQDMDHENMFWYRQDPGLGLRLIYFSYDVKMKEKGDIPEGYSVSREKKERFSLILESASTNQTSMYLCASSLSNTGELFFGEGSRLTVL.

This clone was detected a few times. The chain uses TRBV7-7 and TRBJ2-1; TRBD1 is a possible D gene (6 bases). The CDR3 runs 13 residues. V lost 5 bases to trimming and J lost 7 bases, with 12 bases between them. Germline CDR1 and CDR2: SSHAT and FNYEAQ (reference sequence). CDR3 residues: CASSPSGANEQFF. The CDR3 nucleotides read TGTGCCAGCAGCCCATCAGGGGCAAATGAGCAGTTCTTC.

This clone appeared a few times. V and J are TRBV28 and TRBJ2-7; 7 bases are a match to TRBD2. Looked up from germline, CDR1 is MDHEN and CDR2 is SYDVKM. V dropped 3 bases and J dropped 5; count of bases not matched to a gene: 7. The CDR3 has 14 amino acids. The CDR3 bases are TGTGCCAGCAGTTTGGGGGGGTCCCCTCACGAGCAGTACTTC. It translates to CASSLGGSPHEQYF.

This clone showed up just a few times. The chain couples TRBV28 to TRBJ1-1; D not certain. This CDR3 spans 17 amino acids. CDR1 is MDHEN, CDR2 SYDVKM, per germline. Between the trimmed V and J ends, which lost 1 base and 2 bases, there was a span of 17 bases. The CDR3 region is CASSLFRLRWANTEAFF. CDR3 coding DNA: TGTGCCAGCAGTTTATTTCGGTTGAGATGGGCCAACACTGAAGCTTTCTTT.

The rearrangement uses TRBV20-1 and TRBJ2-3; D not certain. This CDR3 spans 10 amino acids. The ends were cut back, 5 bases at V and 4 bases at J, with 4 bases in the middle. Germline loops: CDR1 DFQATT, CDR2 SNEGSKA (reference sequence). CDR3 DNA sequence: TGCAGTGCTGTAGCAGATACGCAGTATTTT. It translates to CSAVADTQYF.

This clone came up a few times. The rearrangement uses TRBV29-1 and TRBJ2-7; TRBD1 agrees at 10 bases. This CDR3 is 17 amino acids long. J lost 4 bases, V lost 1 base, and 13 bases had no gene match. Per germline, CDR1 SQVTM and CDR2 ANQGSEA. As DNA, the CDR3 is TGCAGCGTTGAAGCCCCCGGGACAGGGGCACCAGGGTACGAGCAGTACTTC. This translates into CSVEAPGTGAPGYEQYF.

This clone appeared a few times. The J gene is TRBJ2-7, the V gene TRBV18; maybe TRBD2 (6 bases). Trimming stripped 3 bases from V and 6 bases from J, with 15 bases between. CDR1 is KGHSH and CDR2 is LQKENI in the germline V gene. CDR3 length: 14 residues. CDR3 region: CASSPPNGSGEQYF. DNA of the CDR3: TGTGCCAGCTCACCGCCAAACGGGAGCGGCGAGCAGTACTTC.

J is TRBJ2-7 and V is TRBV11-2; TRBD1 matches 7 bases. V dropped 6 bases and J dropped 2; count of bases not matched to a gene: 7. The CDR3 loop spans 14 amino acids. Germline values: CDR1 SGHAT, CDR2 FQNNGV. CDR3 nucleotides: TGTGCCAGCAGACGACAGGGAGAAACCTACGAGCAGTACTTC. It is translated as CASRRQGETYEQYF.

The V and J genes are TRBV9 and TRBJ2-2; TRBD1 is a possible D gene (6 bases). The V and J ends lost 2 bases and 5 bases respectively, with 13 bases between them. Germline-derived CDR1 and CDR2 are SGDLS and YYNGEE. This CDR3 has 15 amino acids. DNA for the CDR3: TGTGCCAGCAGCGTCTCAGGGGCTGGGACCGGGGAGCTGTTTTTT. It encodes CASSVSGAGTGELFF.

The gene calls are TRBV5-1 and TRBJ2-6; no clear D. The CDR3 loop spans 17 amino acids. CDR1 and CDR2 (germline): SGHRS, YFSETQ. V gave up 0 bases and J gave up 0 bases, with 10 bases separating them. The CDR3: CASSLVPPVSGANVLTF. The CDR3 region has the DNA TGCGCCAGCAGCTTGGTCCCACCAGTCTCTGGGGCCAACGTCCTGACTTTC.

The chain recombines TRBV4-2 with TRBJ1-4, with D uncertain. The CDR3 contains 12 residues. The V gene lost 0 bases and the J gene lost 12 bases, with 8 bases spanning the gap. CDR1 and CDR2 from the germline V gene are LGHNA and YNFKEQ. For the CDR3, the DNA is TGTGCCAGCAGCCAAGATCGGGGAGAACTGTTTTTT. This codes for CASSQDRGELFF.

This rearrangement joins TRBV11-1 to TRBJ2-1, with D perhaps TRBD2 (6 bases). The CDR3 spans 15 residues. Trimming removed 5 bases at V and 1 base at J, with 12 bases between. Germline V lookup: CDR1 SGHAT, CDR2 FQDESV (reference sequence). CDR3 residues: CASSPPEGSYNEQFF. The DNA of the CDR3 is TGTGCCAGCAGCCCTCCGGAGGGATCCTACAATGAGCAGTTCTTC. The variable domain in full, with the rest retrieved from reference TRBV11-1 and TRBJ2-1, is EAEVAQSPRYKITEKSQAVAFWCDPISGHATLYWYRQILGQGPELLVQFQDESVVDDSQLPKDRFSAERLKGVDSTLKIQPAELGDSAMYLCASSPPEGSYNEQFFGPGTRLTVL.

This clone came up a few times. The V call is TRBV5-8, the J call TRBJ2-5, with D maybe TRBD1 (6 bases). Trimming cost V 2 bases and J 4 bases, with 9 bases left between them. CDR1 and CDR2 from the germline V gene are SGHTS and YDEGEE. This CDR3 contains 13 residues. CDR3 bases: TGTGCCAGCAGCTTTCAGGGGCTAGAGACCCAGTACTTC. Its translation is CASSFQGLETQYF.